The present T cell receptor beta chain was sequenced within a study of tissue T cells after allogeneic stem cell transplantation. The repertoire was sequenced with immunoSEQ multiplex PCR; TCRdb's copy has only in-frame clones and lacks some. The sample contains thousands of clones, roughly 50% of which appear only once. With respect to this clone: Gene names are mouse gene names. The read finishes 1 residue shy of the CDR3 end, and the germline J gene is used to complete it.

Germline V gene data show CDR1 as LGHNA and CDR2 as YNLKQL (reference sequence). V shed 4 bases, J shed 0 bases, and the junction held 5 bases outside the gene matches. This CDR3 is built from 16 residues. Described time point: mouse harvest day 7 after allogeneic transplant. Mouse grafts combined 10^7 T-cell-depleted bone marrow cells with 10^6 splenic CD5+ T cells. This sequence joins TRBV5 and TRBJ2-1; TRBD2 aligns across 8 bases. Sequences were obtained from spleen. The TCR comes from a female BALB/c mouse given C57BL/6 T cells with graft-versus-host disease after an allogeneic hematopoietic cell transplant. CDR3 DNA, as far as it was read: TGTGCCAGCAGCCCCTACTGGGGGCTTAACTATGCTGAGCAGTTC. Translation gives CASSPYWGLNYAEQF. The entire CDR3 reads CASSPYWGLNYAEQFF.